Each of the 16 T cell receptor beta chains below was sequenced from the same sample in a study of blood T cell repertoires in COVID-19. The table came from immunoSEQ multiplex PCR; TCRdb's copy has only in-frame clones and leaves some out. The sample holds approximately 270,000 clones; roughly four fifths are singletons and the top ten take approximately 9.1%. The sequenced sample consisted of peripheral blood. The receptors shown here come from a man aged 80 or over with acute or convalescent COVID-19.

The V gene is TRBV29-1, the J gene TRBJ2-3, with TRBD2 matching over 13 bases. V trimming: 6 bases; J trimming: 2 bases; junction bases outside the gene matches: 5. Germline assignment: CDR1 SQVTM and CDR2 ANQGSEA. The CDR3 totals 15 residues. The CDR3 region has the DNA TGCAGCGTGAGGACTAGCGGGGGTTCCACAGATACGCAGTATTTT. Amino acid sequence: CSVRTSGGSTDTQYF.

In this sample, this clone turned up once. The chain carries TRBV28 and TRBJ1-4, with a tentative D call TRBD1 (5 bases). Deletions cut 6 bases from V and 8 bases from J, with 19 bases between. Per germline, CDR1 MDHEN and CDR2 SYDVKM. The CDR3 covers 15 residues. CDR3 region: CASRPRGGAVEKLFF. As DNA, the CDR3 is TGTGCCAGCAGGCCTCGGGGAGGGGCGGTAGAAAAACTGTTTTTT.

This sequence joins TRBV19 and TRBJ2-3, with D uncertain. Per germline, CDR1 LNHDA and CDR2 SQIVND (reference sequence). The CDR3 contains 14 residues. Between the trimmed V and J ends, which lost 3 bases and 2 bases, there was a span of 9 bases. This CDR3 is CASSISTITDTQYF. The DNA of the CDR3 is TGTGCCAGTAGTATTTCCACTATCACAGATACGCAGTATTTT.

The DNA for the CDR3 is TGTGCTAGTGGTAGGGGGACGGGGAACACCGGGGAGCTGTTTTTT. Translated: CASGRGTGNTGELFF. The chain uses TRBV12-5 and TRBJ2-2; maybe TRBD1 (6 bases). Germline CDR1 and CDR2: LGHNT and FRNRAP. The CDR3 covers 15 residues. V was pared by 5 bases and J by 1 base, with 11 bases between.

V usage is TRBV6-5 and J usage is TRBJ1-1; D gene ambiguous. The V gene's germline CDR1 is MNHEY and CDR2 SVGAGI. This CDR3 is built from 14 residues. V was clipped by 4 bases and J by 0 bases, with 9 bases between them. In DNA form, the CDR3 reads TGTGCCAGCAGTTCCCTCCTAGTGAACACTGAAGCTTTCTTT. Its protein is CASSSLLVNTEAFF.

This clone was detected only a few times. CDR3 DNA sequence: TGTGCCAGCAGCTTGGGACAGCAAAACTACTTC. Encoded protein: CASSLGQQNYF. The chain joins TRBV11-2 to TRBJ2-4; TRBD1 aligns across 7 bases. Trimming cost V 3 bases and J 16 bases; bases outside gene matches: 6. CDR1 is SGHAT, CDR2 FQNNGV, per germline. The CDR3 is 11 residues long.

This chain links TRBV11-2 with TRBJ2-1, with D hard to call. The CDR3 is 13 residues long. Germline CDR1 is SGHAT and CDR2 is FQNNGV. The germline V and J ends were trimmed by 0 bases and 12 bases, with 12 bases remaining between them. CDR3 in DNA: TGTGCCAGCAGCTTAGATCGCGACTCCGGGCAGTTCTTC. Its protein is CASSLDRDSGQFF.

The CDR3 here is CASSRRGRFWGYTF. The CDR3 DNA sequence: TGTGCCAGCAGCAGGAGGGGCCGGTTTTGGGGCTACACCTTC. The rearrangement links TRBV21-1 to TRBJ1-2. TRBV21-1 is shown as a pseudogene. The CDR3 is 14 residues long.

This clone was observed once. The chain joins TRBV21-1 to TRBJ2-2; the table's TRBD1 call for D was not verified on the DNA. TRBV21-1 is marked as a pseudogene. The CDR3 runs 18 residues. The DNA for the CDR3 is TGTGCCAGCAGCAAAGGGCCCCCCGGACAGATCTACACCGGGGAGCTGTTTTTT. It specifies CASSKGPPGQIYTGELFF.

The V call is TRBV19, the J call TRBJ2-7; a weak D match, TRBD2 (6 bases). The CDR3 contains 14 residues. V lost 9 bases and J 3 bases, leaving 18 bases between the germline ends. Germline CDR1 is LNHDA and CDR2 is SQIVND (reference sequence). This CDR3 is CASRPQGGVYEQYF. CDR3 bases: TGTGCCAGCCGCCCTCAGGGAGGAGTCTACGAGCAGTACTTC.

The chain employs TRBV6-5 and TRBJ2-5; TRBD2 matches at 7 bases. This CDR3 region has 15 residues. Germline V gene sequence: CDR1 MNHEY, CDR2 SVGAGI. V lost 5 bases to trimming and J lost 5 bases; unmatched junction nucleotides: 11. DNA for the CDR3: TGTGCCAGCAGTCCCAGGACTAGTGGGGCGGAGACCCAGTACTTC. Protein product: CASSPRTSGAETQYF.

This chain uses TRBV5-1 with TRBJ2-1, with D possibly TRBD2 on 6 matching bases. The CDR3 spans 15 residues. V gave up 4 bases and J gave up 10 bases, with 21 bases separating them. Germline CDR1 SGHRS, CDR2 YFSETQ. The CDR3 bases are TGCGCCAGCAGCACTACCATTCTCCGGGCGGGGGAGCAGTTCTTC. Encoded protein: CASSTTILRAGEQFF.

This chain uses TRBV5-1 with TRBJ1-4; the match to TRBD1 covers 9 bases. CDR1 SGHRS and CDR2 YFSETQ come from the germline V gene. The CDR3 extends over 16 amino acids. V was clipped by 4 bases and J by 1 base; unmatched bases: 5. The CDR3 sequence is CASSGGTGRTNEKLFF. Written as DNA, the CDR3 is TGCGCCAGCAGCGGGGGGACAGGGCGAACTAATGAAAAACTGTTTTTT.

The V gene is TRBV4-2, the J gene TRBJ1-2; D unclear. Trimming took off 1 base at V and 0 bases at J, with 12 bases between the two ends. CDR1 is LGHNA and CDR2 is YNFKEQ in the germline V gene. The CDR3 consists of 16 residues. The DNA of the CDR3 is TGTGCCAGCAGCCAAGGAGGGAGTGGCACTAACTATGGCTACACCTTC. It codes for CASSQGGSGTNYGYTF.

The CDR3 reads CAISRGAGDTQYF. CDR3 DNA: TGTGCCATCTCCCGGGGGGCGGGAGATACGCAGTATTTT. The rearrangement joins TRBV10-3 to TRBJ2-3, with D possibly being TRBD2 (7 bases). The germline V gene encodes CDR1 ENHRY and CDR2 SYGVKD. This CDR3 is 13 amino acids long. Trimming took off 8 bases at V and 5 bases at J, with 14 bases between the two ends.

The V gene is TRBV6-5, the J gene TRBJ2-7; 11 bases agree with TRBD1. The CDR3 consists of 15 residues. V trimming: 6 bases; J trimming: 6 bases; junction bases outside the gene matches: 10. Germline V gene sequence: CDR1 MNHEY, CDR2 SVGAGI. In nucleotides, the CDR3 is TGTGCCAGCAGCCGGGACAGGGGGGTTTTGGGCGAGCAGTACTTC. Encoded protein: CASSRDRGVLGEQYF.